This T cell receptor (beta chain) derives from a study of blood T cell repertoires in COVID-19. Study-level information: COVID-19 samples from acute and convalescent phases originated in the United States, Italy and Spain.

Original analysis: By means of reference gene primer amplification, nucleated cell counts were estimated. Produced via immunoSEQ multiplex PCR; TCRdb's table is partial and in-frame only. V, J and clone size are taken as reported in that table, and D and trimming were inferred from the DNA itself. The sample includes roughly 180,000 clones, more than 70% seen only once; the top ten take over 9.5%. This CDR3 spans 17 amino acids. V was pared by 3 bases and J by 4 bases, with 11 bases of the junction left unmatched. The germline V gene encodes CDR1 SGHNT and CDR2 YYREEE (reference sequence). V gene TRBV5-4 combines with J gene TRBJ1-1; 11 bases agree with TRBD1. The TCR was taken from a woman aged 80 or older with active or convalescent COVID-19. The sequenced material came from peripheral blood. CDR3 sequence (DNA): TGTGCCAGCAGCTCCTGGGGACAGGGGGTGTCGAGCACTGAAGCTTTCTTT. Amino acid sequence: CASSSWGQGVSSTEAFF.